This T cell receptor beta chain was identified during a study of cytomegalovirus exposure and HLA in healthy donors. On the study more broadly: Genotyping of roughly 400 donors showed that about 79% belonged to the Caucasian-associated ancestry cluster.

A word on this clone: Its specificity is not known.

The PCR ran on 60 Vbeta and 13 Jbeta primers. Repertoires were generated with immunoSEQ multiplex PCR, while TCRdb's copy carries only in-frame clones and drops some. Found here are more than 45,000 clones; the top ten clones hold around 12%. Findings and caveats of the study: Specificity of a few CMV-associated chains for CMV antigens was verified in vitro. Later analysis found that TCR beta chains associated with HLA were more clonally expanded than other, equally common chains. Later analysis identified a missense DCLRE1C variant that was linked to TCR beta V- and J-gene trimming.

Material for sequencing was PBMCs. This TCR was recovered from a woman aged 60-75 years in good health and CMV-seropositive.

The chain's CDR3 is CASSLRGTGANVLTF. DNA for the CDR3: TGTGCCAGCAGTTTACGGGGTACTGGGGCCAACGTCCTGACTTTC. This chain links TRBV28 with TRBJ2-6; D might be TRBD2 (5 bases). Germline V gene lookup returns CDR1 MDHEN and CDR2 SYDVKM. V was shortened by 2 bases and J by 2 bases, with 7 bases between the two germline ends. CDR3 length: 15 amino acids.